These T cell receptor beta chains were read from a single sample in a study of OX40 agonist ivuxolimab in advanced cancers. The method was immunoSEQ multiplex PCR; TCRdb's version includes in-frame clones alone and lacks a portion of them. The sample lists about 71,000 clones; around 86% were seen once. Sequenced material: CD4+ or CD8+ T cells sorted from blood, taken in a trial of the OX40 agonist ivuxolimab. Every receptor here comes from an adult with an advanced solid tumor such as melanoma, head and neck, liver or kidney cancer. CDR3s include the opening cysteine and the closing phenylalanine or tryptophan. A D gene is named only where the DNA matches it firmly. Clone size is not always given. Where it is, it says once, few, many or a class for expanded clones.

v_call	clone_size	d_call	j_call	cdr3_nt	cdr3_aa
TRBV28	.	.	TRBJ2-7	TGTGCCAGCAGTTTACGCCAAGCCTACGAGCAGTACTTC	CASSLRQAYEQYF
TRBV7-8	.	.	TRBJ1-2	TGTGCCAGCAGCTTAGCACGGAGGAGTATCTATGGCTACACCTTC	CASSLARRSIYGYTF
TRBV19	.	.	TRBJ1-5	TGTGCCAGTAGTATAAATAACGGTAATCAGCCCCAGCATTTT	CASSINNGNQPQHF
TRBV2	.	.	TRBJ1-5	TGTGCCAGCAGTGTAGAATCCAATCAGCCCCAGCATTTT	CASSVESNQPQHF
TRBV30	.	.	TRBJ2-1	TGTGCCTGGAGAACCCTCTCCGGCTACAATGAGCAGTTCTTC	CAWRTLSGYNEQFF
TRBV29-1	few	.	TRBJ2-3	TGCAGCGTTGGAGTGGCCGTAAATCCCCCAGATACGCAGTATTTT	CSVGVAVNPPDTQYF
TRBV9	.	TRBD2	TRBJ2-3	TGTGCCAGCAGCCCCCGGACTAGCGGGAAAACAGATACGCAGTATTTT	CASSPRTSGKTDTQYF
TRBV27	.	.	TRBJ2-2	TGTGCCAGCAGCGGGATTTCCGGGGAGCTGTTTTTT	CASSGISGELFF
TRBV28	.	.	TRBJ1-5	TGTGCCAGCAGTCAGGCCAGCTGGGGCAATCAGCCCCAGCATTTT	CASSQASWGNQPQHF
TRBV5-1	.	.	TRBJ2-1	TGCGCCAGCAGCTTGGCGGGGGGCGCCGGTCCCTACAATGAGCAGTTCTTC	CASSLAGGAGPYNEQFF
TRBV28	.	TRBD1	TRBJ1-1	TGTGCCAGCAGTTTATGGACAGGGGGCGAGCTTGAAGCTTTCTTT	CASSLWTGGELEAFF
TRBV18	.	.	TRBJ2-7	TGTGCCAGCTCTTCAGGGAACGAGCAGTACTTC	CASSSGNEQYF
TRBV18	.	TRBD2	TRBJ2-1	TGTGCCAGCTCACCACCGGGACTAGCGGGGGACAATGAGCAGTTCTTC	CASSPPGLAGDNEQFF
TRBV7-2	.	.	TRBJ2-7	TGTGCCAGCAGCATACAGGGAGCGGGTTCCTCCTACGAGCAGTACTTC	CASSIQGAGSSYEQYF
TRBV14	.	.	TRBJ2-5	TGTGCCAGCAGCCAAGACGGGACCCAGTACTTC	CASSQDGTQYF
TRBV19	once	.	TRBJ2-7	TGTGCCAGTAGGTCCCCAGGGTCCTCATCCTACGAGCAGTACTTC	CASRSPGSSSYEQYF
TRBV28	.	.	TRBJ1-1	TGTGCCAGCACCCTTCGTGCAGGTTGGGCGAACACTGAAGCTTTCTTT	CASTLRAGWANTEAFF
TRBV7-3	.	.	TRBJ2-1	TGTGCCAGCAGCTTTGGGGATGAGCAGTTCTTC	CASSFGDEQFF
TRBV5-1	.	TRBD1	TRBJ1-1	TGCGCCAGCTCCCGGGGACAGGGGAACACTGAAGCTTTCTTT	CASSRGQGNTEAFF
TRBV6-5	.	TRBD1	TRBJ2-7	TGTGCCAGCAGTTATGGGACAGGAACCTACGAGCAGTACTTC	CASSYGTGTYEQYF
TRBV9	.	TRBD2	TRBJ2-7	TGTGCCAGCAGCGTAGAACCTAGCGGCACCTACGAGCAGTACTTC	CASSVEPSGTYEQYF
TRBV5-1	.	TRBD2	TRBJ2-7	TGCGCCAGCAGCTTGGGCATTACTAGCGGGAGTCCCTACGAGCAGTACTTC	CASSLGITSGSPYEQYF
TRBV7-8	.	TRBD1	TRBJ1-5	TGTGCCAGCAGCTTAGTTTGGACAGGGACATATAGCAATCAGCCCCAGCATTTT	CASSLVWTGTYSNQPQHF
TRBV4-1	.	.	TRBJ2-1	TGCGCCAGCAGCCCCAGACTAGTTGCTAGCAATGAGCAGTTCTTC	CASSPRLVASNEQFF
TRBV9	.	.	TRBJ2-2	TGTGCCAGCAGCGAACGGGGCGGTAACACCGGGGAGCTGTTTTTT	CASSERGGNTGELFF
TRBV5-8	.	.	TRBJ1-5	TGTGCCAGCAGCTTCTTAGAGTGGGGTAGCAATCAGCCCCAGCATTTT	CASSFLEWGSNQPQHF
TRBV30	.	.	TRBJ2-7	TGTGCCTGGAGCGGCGGGCTTAGCTCCTACGAGCAGTACTTC	CAWSGGLSSYEQYF
TRBV10-2	.	TRBD1	TRBJ1-2	TGCGCCAGCAGTGAGACCCGGGACAGCTCCTACACCTTC	CASSETRDSSYTF